The entry that follows covers one T cell receptor beta chain sequence. Its target is not known. This record belongs to a study of blood T cells in healthy people across ages. Turning to the study itself: About one barcoded beta molecule per two T cells came from capture by template switching.

For the second PCR, which ran for about 7 to 11 cycles, a sample-barcoded 5' primer and a J-beta primer mix were used. With 12 random nucleotides, a template-switch adaptor tagged each individual cDNA molecule. TCRdb re-derived calls from the 5' RACE reads in MiXCR, one entry per CDR3 protein. The sample lists about 780,000 distinct CDR3 sequences; about 46% were seen once. Study observations and caveats: Unsorted PBMC material precluded a definitive naive versus antigen-experienced comparison.

This sequence was found in a man older than 75 in good health. The source material was blood.

As DNA, the CDR3 is TGTGCCAGCAGCCATTCCCTCCTAACAGCGACAGATACGCAGTATTTT. It encodes CASSHSLLTATDTQYF. V usage is TRBV16 and J usage is TRBJ2-3; no reliable D call. CDR1 is KGHSY, CDR2 FQNENV, per germline. Trimming left V 3 bases short and J 3 bases short, with 16 bases between. This CDR3 is 16 amino acids long.